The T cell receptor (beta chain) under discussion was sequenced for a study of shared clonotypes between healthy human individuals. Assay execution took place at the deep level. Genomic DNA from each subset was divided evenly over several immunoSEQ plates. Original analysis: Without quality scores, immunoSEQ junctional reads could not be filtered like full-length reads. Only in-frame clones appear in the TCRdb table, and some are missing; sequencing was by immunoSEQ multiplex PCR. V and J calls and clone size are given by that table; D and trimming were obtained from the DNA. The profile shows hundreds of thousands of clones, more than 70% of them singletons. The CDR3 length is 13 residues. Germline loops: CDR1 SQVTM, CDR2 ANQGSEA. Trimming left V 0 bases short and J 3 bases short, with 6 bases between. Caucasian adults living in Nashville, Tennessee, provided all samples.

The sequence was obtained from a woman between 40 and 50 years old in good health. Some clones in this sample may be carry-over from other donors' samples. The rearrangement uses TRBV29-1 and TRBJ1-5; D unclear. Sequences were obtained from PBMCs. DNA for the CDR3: TGCAGCGTTGAAGAGGAAAACAATCAGCCCCAGCATTTT. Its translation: CSVEEENNQPQHF.